One T cell receptor beta chain is described in this entry. This entry is derived from a study of Graves' ophthalmopathy and Graves' hyperthyroidism. As the template, RNA transcripts were used to amplify TCR beta CDR3 regions. The first round was an RT-PCR with HTBI primers, and the second round was a multiplex PCR. Via MiXCR, TCRdb re-called the multiplex PCR reads, giving one row per CDR3 protein. The profile shows about 740,000 distinct CDR3 sequences, approximately 40% of them singletons. The V gene's germline CDR1 is SEHNR and CDR2 FQNEAQ (reference sequence). The CDR3 is 14 amino acids. Trimming took off 1 base at V and 2 bases at J, with 8 bases between the two ends.

Specimen: peripheral blood. The TCR was taken from an adult man with Graves' ophthalmopathy. This chain connects TRBV7-9 to TRBJ2-5; D is unresolved. The DNA for the CDR3 is TGTGCCAGCAGCTTAGATCTACAGCAAGAGACCCAGTACTTC. This encodes CASSLDLQQETQYF. Drawing the rest from reference TRBV7-9 and TRBJ2-5, the complete variable domain is DTGVSQNPRHKITKRGQNVTFRCDPISEHNRLYWYRQTLGQGPEFLTYFQNEAQLEKSRLLSDRFSAERPKGSFSTLEIQRTEQGDSAMYLCASSLDLQQETQYFGPGTRLLVL.